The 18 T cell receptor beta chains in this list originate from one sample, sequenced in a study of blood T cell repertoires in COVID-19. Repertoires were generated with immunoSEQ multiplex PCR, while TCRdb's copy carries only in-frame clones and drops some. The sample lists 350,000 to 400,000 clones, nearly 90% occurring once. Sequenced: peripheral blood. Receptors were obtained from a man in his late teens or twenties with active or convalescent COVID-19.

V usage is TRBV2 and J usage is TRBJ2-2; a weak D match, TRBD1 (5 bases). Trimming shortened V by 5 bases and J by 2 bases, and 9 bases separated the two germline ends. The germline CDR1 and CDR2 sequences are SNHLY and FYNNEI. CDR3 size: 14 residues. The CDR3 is CASSLQGNTGELFF. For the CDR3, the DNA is TGTGCCAGCAGTCTCCAGGGTAACACCGGGGAGCTGTTTTTT.

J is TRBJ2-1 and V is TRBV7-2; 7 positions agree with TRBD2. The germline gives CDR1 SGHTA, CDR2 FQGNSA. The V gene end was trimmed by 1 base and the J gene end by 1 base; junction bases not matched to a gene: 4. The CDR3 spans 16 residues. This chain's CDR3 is CASSLVERGSYNEQFF. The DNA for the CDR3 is TGTGCCAGCAGCTTAGTGGAGCGGGGTTCCTACAATGAGCAGTTCTTC.

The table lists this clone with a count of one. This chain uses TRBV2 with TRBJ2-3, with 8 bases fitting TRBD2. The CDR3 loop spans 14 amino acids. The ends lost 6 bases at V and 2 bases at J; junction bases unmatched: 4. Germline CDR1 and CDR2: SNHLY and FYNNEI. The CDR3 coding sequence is TGTGCCAGCAGCATTAGCGGGGCCACAGATACGCAGTATTTT. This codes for CASSISGATDTQYF.

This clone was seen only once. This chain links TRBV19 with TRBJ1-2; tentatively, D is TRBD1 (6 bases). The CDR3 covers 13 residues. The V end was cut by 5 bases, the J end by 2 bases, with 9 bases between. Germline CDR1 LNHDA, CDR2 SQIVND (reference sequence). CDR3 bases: TGTGCCAGTAGTGGACAGTACAACTATGGCTACACCTTC. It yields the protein CASSGQYNYGYTF.

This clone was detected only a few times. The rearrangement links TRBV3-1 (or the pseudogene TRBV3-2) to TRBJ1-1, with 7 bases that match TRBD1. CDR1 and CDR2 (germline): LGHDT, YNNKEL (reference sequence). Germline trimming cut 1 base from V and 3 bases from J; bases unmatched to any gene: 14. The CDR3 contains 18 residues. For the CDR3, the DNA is TGTGCCAGCAGCCAAGTTGGGGGACAGTACGGTGGGGACACTGAAGCTTTCTTT. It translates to CASSQVGGQYGGDTEAFF.

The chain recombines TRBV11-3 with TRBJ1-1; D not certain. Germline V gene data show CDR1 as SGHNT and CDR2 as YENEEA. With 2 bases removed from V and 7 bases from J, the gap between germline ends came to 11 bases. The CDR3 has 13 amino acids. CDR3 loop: CASSLYSDHEAFF. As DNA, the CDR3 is TGTGCCAGCAGCTTATACTCTGATCATGAAGCTTTCTTT. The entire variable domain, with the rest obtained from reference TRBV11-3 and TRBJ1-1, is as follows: EAGVVQSPRYKIIEKKQPVAFWCNPISGHNTLYWYLQNLGQGPELLIRYENEEAVDDSQLPKDRFSAERLKGVDSTLKIQPAELGDSAVYLCASSLYSDHEAFFGQGTRLTVV.

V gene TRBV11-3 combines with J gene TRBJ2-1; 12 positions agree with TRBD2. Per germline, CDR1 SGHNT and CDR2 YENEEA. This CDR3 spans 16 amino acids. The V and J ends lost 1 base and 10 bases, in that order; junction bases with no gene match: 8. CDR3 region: CASSLGKTSGGVEQFF. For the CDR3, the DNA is TGTGCCAGCAGCTTAGGAAAGACTAGCGGGGGCGTCGAGCAGTTCTTC.

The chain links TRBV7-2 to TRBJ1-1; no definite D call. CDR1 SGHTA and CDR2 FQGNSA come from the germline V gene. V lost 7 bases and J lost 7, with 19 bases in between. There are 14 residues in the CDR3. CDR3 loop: CASTPAAKTVEAFF. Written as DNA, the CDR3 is TGTGCCAGCACCCCTGCCGCTAAAACAGTTGAAGCTTTCTTT. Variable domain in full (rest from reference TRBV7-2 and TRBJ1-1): GAGVSQSPSNKVTEKGKDVELRCDPISGHTALYWYRQSLGQGLEFLIYFQGNSAPDKSGLPSDRFSAERTGGSVSTLTIQRTQQEDSAVYLCASTPAAKTVEAFFGQGTRLTVV.

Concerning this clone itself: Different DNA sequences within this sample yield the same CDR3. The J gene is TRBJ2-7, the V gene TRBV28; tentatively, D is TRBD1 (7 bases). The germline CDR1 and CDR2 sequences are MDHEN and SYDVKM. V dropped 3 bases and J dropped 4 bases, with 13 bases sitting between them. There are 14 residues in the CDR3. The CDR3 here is CASSLSAGGYEQYF. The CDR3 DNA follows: TGTGCCAGCAGTTTGTCGGCAGGGGGGTACGAGCAGTACTTC.

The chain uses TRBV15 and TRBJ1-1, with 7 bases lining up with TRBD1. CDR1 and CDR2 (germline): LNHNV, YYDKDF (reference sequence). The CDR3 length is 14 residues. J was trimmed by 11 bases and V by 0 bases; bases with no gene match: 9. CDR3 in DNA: TGTGCCACCAGCAGAGATGTGGGACAGTCATGGGCTTTCTTT. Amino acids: CATSRDVGQSWAFF.

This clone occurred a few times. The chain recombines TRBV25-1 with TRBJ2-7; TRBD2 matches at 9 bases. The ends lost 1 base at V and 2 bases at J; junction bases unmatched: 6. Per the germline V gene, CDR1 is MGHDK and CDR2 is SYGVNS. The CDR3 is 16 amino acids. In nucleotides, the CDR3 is TGTGCCAGCAGTGAATCCCTGACTAGCGGAGCCTACGAGCAGTACTTC. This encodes CASSESLTSGAYEQYF.

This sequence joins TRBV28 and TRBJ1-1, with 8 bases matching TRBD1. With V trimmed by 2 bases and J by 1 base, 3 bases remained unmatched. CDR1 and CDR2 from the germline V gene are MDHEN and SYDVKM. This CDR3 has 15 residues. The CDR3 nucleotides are TGTGCCAGCAGTTTAAGGCAGGGGGCGAACACTGAAGCTTTCTTT. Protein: CASSLRQGANTEAFF.

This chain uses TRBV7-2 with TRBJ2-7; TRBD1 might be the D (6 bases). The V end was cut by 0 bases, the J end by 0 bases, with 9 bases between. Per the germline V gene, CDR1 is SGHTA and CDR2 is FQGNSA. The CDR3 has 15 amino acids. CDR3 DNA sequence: TGTGCCAGCAGCTTAGCCGGGACACTCTCCTACGAGCAGTACTTC. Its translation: CASSLAGTLSYEQYF.

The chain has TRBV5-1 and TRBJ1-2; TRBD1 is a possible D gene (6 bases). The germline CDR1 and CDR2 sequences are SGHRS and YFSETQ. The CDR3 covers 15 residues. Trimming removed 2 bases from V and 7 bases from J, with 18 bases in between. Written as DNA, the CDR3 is TGCGCCAGCAGCTTTGGACAGACGCGGAGTCGTGGCTACACCTTC. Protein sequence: CASSFGQTRSRGYTF.

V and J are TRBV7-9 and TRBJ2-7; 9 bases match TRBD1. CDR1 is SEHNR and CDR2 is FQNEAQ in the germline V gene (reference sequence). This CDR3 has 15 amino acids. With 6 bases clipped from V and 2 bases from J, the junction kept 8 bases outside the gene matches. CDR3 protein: CASRFGTGTAYEQYF. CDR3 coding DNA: TGTGCCAGCAGATTCGGGACAGGGACTGCCTACGAGCAGTACTTC.

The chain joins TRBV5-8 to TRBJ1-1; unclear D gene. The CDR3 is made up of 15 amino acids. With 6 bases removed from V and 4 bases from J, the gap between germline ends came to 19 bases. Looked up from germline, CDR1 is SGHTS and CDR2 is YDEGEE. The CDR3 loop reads CASIILFGEATEAFF. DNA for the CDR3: TGTGCCAGCATCATCCTATTCGGGGAGGCCACTGAAGCTTTCTTT.

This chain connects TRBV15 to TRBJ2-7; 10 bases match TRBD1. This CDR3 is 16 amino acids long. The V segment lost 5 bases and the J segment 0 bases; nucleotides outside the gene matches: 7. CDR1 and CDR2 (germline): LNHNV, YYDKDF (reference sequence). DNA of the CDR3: TGTGCCACCAGCCCATCGACAGGGGGCACCTCCTACGAGCAGTACTTC. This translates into CATSPSTGGTSYEQYF.

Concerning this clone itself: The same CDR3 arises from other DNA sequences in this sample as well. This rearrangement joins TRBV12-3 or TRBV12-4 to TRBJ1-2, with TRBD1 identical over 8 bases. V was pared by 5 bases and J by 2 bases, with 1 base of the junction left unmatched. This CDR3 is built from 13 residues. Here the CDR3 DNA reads TGTGCCAGCAGTGGACAGGGCAACTATGGCTACACCTTC. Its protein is CASSGQGNYGYTF.